These 4 T cell receptor beta chains were sequenced from one sample in a study of blood T cells in healthy people across ages. It was with a sample-barcoded 5' primer and a J-beta primer mix that a second PCR of roughly 7 to 12 cycles was run. From the 5' RACE reads, TCRdb called clonotypes with MiXCR, one entry per CDR3 protein. This sample has around 1.7 million distinct CDR3 sequences, with approximately 30% found just once. The sequencing input was blood. Every receptor here comes from a woman aged 25 to 45 in good health.

The CDR3 coding sequence is TGTGCCAGCAGTTTTGATCGCGGGGTCTATGAGCAGTTCTTC. Translated: CASSFDRGVYEQFF. This chain links TRBV12-3 or TRBV12-4 with TRBJ2-1; D is perhaps TRBD2 (6 bases). This CDR3 region has 14 residues. Trimming took 3 bases from V and 8 from J, leaving 14 bases between them.

Points on this clonotype: Germline and junction disagree at one end, which may indicate a read error. This rearrangement joins TRBV4-3 to TRBJ2-4; D is tentatively TRBD1 or TRBD2 (6 bases each). Germline CDR1 LGHNA, CDR2 YSLEER. This CDR3 is 15 amino acids long. The CDR3 region is CASIQDRGTDYGQYF. The CDR3 bases are TGCGCCAGCATCCAAGATAGGGGGACGGACTACGGGCAGTACTTC.

Comments on this clonotype: A junction boundary mismatches the germline segment, possibly from a read error. The CDR3 loop is CASKGQLNTETFF. For the CDR3, the DNA is TGCGCCAGCAAGGGACAGTTGAACACTGAAACTTTCTTT. The rearrangement links TRBV10-1 to TRBJ1-1, with TRBD1 matching over 7 bases. There are 13 residues in the CDR3. Germline CDR1 reads WNHNN; CDR2 reads SYGVQD (reference sequence).

This clonotype was seen a few times. The rearrangement uses TRBV4-2 and TRBJ1-6; D gene uncertain. The CDR3 runs to 14 residues. Trimming left V 2 bases short and J 7 bases short, with 9 bases between. In germline, CDR1 is LGHNA, CDR2 YNFKEQ. Here the CDR3 DNA reads TGTGCCAGCAGCCAAACCGACGGGAATTCACCCCTCCACTTT. Amino acid sequence: CASSQTDGNSPLHF.